The 18 T cell receptor beta chains given below trace back to one sample, sequenced in a study of blood T cell repertoires in COVID-19. Here immunoSEQ multiplex PCR was the method, and the copy in TCRdb shows in-frame clones only, minus some. Among about 180,000 clones, roughly four fifths were seen once, and the ten largest hold around 7%. Sequenced: peripheral blood. The receptor source for this set is a human donor in a cohort sampled during active COVID-19.

This chain uses TRBV25-1 with TRBJ2-6; TRBD1 aligns across 8 bases. Germline assignment: CDR1 MGHDK and CDR2 SYGVNS. The V and J ends lost 5 bases and 4 bases, in that order; junction bases with no gene match: 13. The CDR3 is made up of 18 amino acids. The CDR3 sequence: CASSTRTGPSTGANVLTF. The CDR3 bases are TGTGCCAGCAGTACACGGACAGGGCCCTCTACCGGGGCCAACGTCCTGACTTTC. The whole variable domain, filled in from reference TRBV25-1 and TRBJ2-6, reads EADIYQTPRYLVIGTGKKITLECSQTMGHDKMYWYQQDPGMELHLIHYSYGVNSTEKGDLSSESTVSRIRTEHFPLTLESARPSHTSQYLCASSTRTGPSTGANVLTFGAGSRLTVL.

The V gene is TRBV19, the J gene TRBJ1-2, with D possibly TRBD1 on 5 matching bases. This CDR3 is built from 13 residues. Germline loops: CDR1 LNHDA, CDR2 SQIVND (reference sequence). V was pared by 1 base and J by 4 bases, with 7 bases between. This chain's CDR3 is CASSIAGGYGYTF. The DNA for the CDR3 is TGTGCCAGTAGTATAGCGGGGGGCTATGGCTACACCTTC.

V and J are TRBV19 and TRBJ1-4, with 7 bases that match TRBD1. This CDR3 spans 14 amino acids. CDR1 is LNHDA and CDR2 is SQIVND in the germline V gene (reference sequence). V dropped 6 bases and J dropped 3; count of bases not matched to a gene: 4. CDR3 loop: CASSDRVSNEKLFF. As DNA, the CDR3 is TGTGCCAGTAGCGACAGGGTATCTAATGAAAAACTGTTTTTT.

This chain links TRBV4-2 with TRBJ1-1; D might be TRBD1 (5 bases). Trimming removed 0 bases from V and 1 base from J, with 6 bases in between. Per germline, CDR1 LGHNA and CDR2 YNFKEQ. CDR3 length equals 14 residues. The DNA for the CDR3 is TGTGCCAGCAGCCAAGATCAGGGGAACACTGAAGCTTTCTTT. It encodes CASSQDQGNTEAFF.

In the case of this clone: Relative to the germline gene, one junction end is altered; a read error may explain this. The chain carries TRBV6-1 and TRBJ2-7; maybe TRBD2 (5 bases). The CDR3 is 15 residues long. Germline V CDR1 and CDR2: MNHNS, SASEGT. CDR3 sequence (DNA): TGTGCCAGCAGAGAAGACGGAGGCCACTCCTACGAGCAGTACTTC. It codes for CASREDGGHSYEQYF.

V and J are TRBV6-1 and TRBJ2-7, with a possible D match to TRBD1 (6 bases). The germline V gene encodes CDR1 MNHNS and CDR2 SASEGT. The CDR3 is 14 amino acids. The germline V and J ends were trimmed by 2 bases and 3 bases, with 11 bases remaining between them. CDR3 sequence (DNA): TGTGCCAGCAGTGAAACAGGGAGAAGCTACGAGCAGTACTTC. Its protein is CASSETGRSYEQYF.

V is TRBV7-2 and J is TRBJ2-3; D is possibly TRBD2 (5 bases). Per germline, CDR1 SGHTA and CDR2 FQGNSA. This CDR3 is built from 14 residues. The germline V and J ends were trimmed by 2 bases and 1 base, with 7 bases remaining between them. DNA of the CDR3: TGTGCCAGCAGCTTAACGAGGGGCACAGATACGCAGTATTTT. This gives the protein CASSLTRGTDTQYF.

The chain recombines TRBV27 with TRBJ1-2, with TRBD1 matching 9 bases. The V segment lost 8 bases and the J segment 5 bases; nucleotides outside the gene matches: 9. This CDR3 has 14 amino acids. Looked up from germline, CDR1 is MNHEY and CDR2 is SMNVEV (reference sequence). The chain's CDR3 is CASAWTGVGYGYTF. The CDR3 DNA follows: TGTGCCAGCGCTTGGACAGGGGTAGGGTATGGCTACACCTTC.

The CDR3 protein is CASSQGPGRGRGQSGELFF. The CDR3 DNA is TGCGCCAGCAGCCAAGGTCCCGGCAGGGGCAGGGGGCAATCCGGGGAGCTGTTTTTT. The chain joins TRBV4-1 to TRBJ2-2; 8 bases agree with TRBD1. The germline gives CDR1 MGHRA, CDR2 YSYEKL. The length of the CDR3 is 19 residues. With V trimmed by 1 base and J by 6 bases, 16 bases remained unmatched.

Notes on this clone: The junction and the germline gene differ at one end; a read error may be behind it. The rearrangement links TRBV6-5 to TRBJ2-1; 8 bases agree with TRBD1. Germline CDR1 is MNHEY and CDR2 is SVGAGI. The CDR3 is 14 residues long. CDR3 in amino acids: CASNYLDRASEQFF. CDR3 nucleotides: TGTGCCAGCAATTACTTGGACAGGGCCAGCGAGCAGTTCTTC.

The CDR3 reads CASSLGTGDSPLHF. CDR3 DNA sequence: TGTGCCAGCAGCTTGGGGACAGGGGATTCACCCCTCCACTTT. V usage is TRBV5-4 and J usage is TRBJ1-6; 9 bases agree with TRBD1. Germline V gives CDR1 SGHNT, CDR2 YYREEE (reference sequence). The CDR3 is made up of 14 amino acids. Trimming took 0 bases from V and 8 from J; bases not matched to a gene: 0.

The chain has TRBV7-3 and TRBJ2-5; the match to TRBD1 covers 8 bases. This CDR3 is 15 amino acids long. CDR1 SGHTA and CDR2 FQGTGA come from the germline V gene. Trimming took 0 bases from V and 4 from J; bases not matched to a gene: 4. CDR3 bases: TGTGCCAGCAGCTTAACCCGGACAGGGCGAGAGACCCAGTACTTC. Amino acids: CASSLTRTGRETQYF.

This sequence joins TRBV5-4 and TRBJ1-2; D gene unclear. Germline CDR1 and CDR2: SGHNT and YYREEE (reference sequence). The V and J ends lost 1 base and 4 bases respectively, with 11 bases between them. This CDR3 is 14 amino acids long. The CDR3 loop is CASSLPGEGYGYTF. The CDR3 DNA reads as TGTGCCAGCAGCTTGCCAGGCGAGGGCTATGGCTACACCTTC.

V and J are TRBV12-3 or TRBV12-4 and TRBJ2-7, with unresolved D. This CDR3 spans 12 amino acids. V lost 3 bases to trimming and J lost 2 bases, with 5 bases between them. DNA of the CDR3: TGTGCCAGCAGTTTCAACACCTACGAGCAGTACTTC. Translated: CASSFNTYEQYF.

This chain uses TRBV7-8 with TRBJ1-1; no reliable D call. V dropped 1 base and J dropped 5 bases, with 11 bases sitting between them. This CDR3 region has 14 residues. Germline lookup yields CDR1 SGHVS and CDR2 FQNEAQ. CDR3 coding DNA: TGTGCCAGCAGCTTAGTCGGGAGGGCGACTGAAGCTTTCTTT. The encoded protein is CASSLVGRATEAFF.

This rearrangement joins TRBV9 to TRBJ1-2; TRBD1 is a possible D gene (6 bases). Deletions cut 4 bases from V and 7 bases from J, with 20 bases between. This CDR3 has 15 residues. Per germline, CDR1 SGDLS and CDR2 YYNGEE. Written as DNA, the CDR3 is TGTGCCAGCAGCTCTCGACGGGGGGGCCATGGTGGCTACACCTTC. This codes for CASSSRRGGHGGYTF.

CDR3 in DNA: TGTGCCAGCAAAAGTGCGGGGATGAACACCGGGGAGCTGTTTTTT. This codes for CASKSAGMNTGELFF. The chain recombines TRBV6-5 with TRBJ2-2; possible D gene TRBD2, 6 bases. The length of the CDR3 is 15 residues. V was shortened by 7 bases and J by 1 base, with 13 bases between the two germline ends. CDR1 is MNHEY, CDR2 SVGAGI, per germline.

The genes are TRBV15 and TRBJ2-7; 8 bases map to TRBD1. V shed 4 bases and J 5 bases; nucleotides not matched to a gene: 7. Germline assignment: CDR1 LNHNV and CDR2 YYDKDF (reference sequence). The CDR3 spans 14 residues. CDR3 bases: TGTGCCACCAGCAAGACGGACAGGGTTCACGAGCAGTACTTC. It translates to CATSKTDRVHEQYF.